A selection of T cell receptor beta chains follows, all from one sample in a study of T-cell reconstitution after alpha-beta-depleted transplantation in children. TCRdb re-called the PCR reads with MiXCR, one entry per CDR3 protein. The data contain almost 500,000 distinct CDR3 sequences, roughly a tenth of them singletons. This material consisted of PBMCs, taken before TCRalphabeta/CD19-depleted stem cell transplant. Every receptor here comes from a child between 2 and 9 years old with inherited bone marrow failure, due to receive a stem cell transplant. Both conserved end residues are part of each CDR3. A D gene is named only where the DNA matches it firmly. Size is omitted from some rows. Given values are once, few, many or a class for expanded clones.

D gene: -; J gene: TRBJ2-2; V gene: TRBV12-3/TRBV12-4; clone size: many; CDR3 protein: CASTRPGSTGELFF; CDR3 DNA: TGTGCCAGCACTCGGCCAGGGAGTACCGGGGAGCTGTTTTTT
D gene: -; J gene: TRBJ2-2; V gene: TRBV12-3/TRBV12-4; clone size: many; CDR3 protein: CASTQGWTGELFF; CDR3 DNA: TGTGCCAGCACCCAGGGGTGGACCGGGGAGCTGTTTTTT
D gene: -; J gene: TRBJ2-3; V gene: TRBV29-1; clone size: many; CDR3 protein: CSVERPSMTQYF; CDR3 DNA: TGCAGCGTTGAGCGCCCCTCCATGACGCAGTATTTT
D gene: TRBD2; J gene: TRBJ2-7; V gene: TRBV20-1; clone size: many; CDR3 protein: CSARGLAGGPWYEQYF; CDR3 DNA: TGCAGTGCTAGAGGACTAGCGGGAGGGCCTTGGTACGAGCAGTACTTC
D gene: -; J gene: TRBJ2-3; V gene: TRBV5-6; clone size: many; CDR3 protein: CASSLTNTDTQYF; CDR3 DNA: TGTGCCAGCAGCTTGACTAATACAGATACGCAGTATTTT
D gene: TRBD2; J gene: TRBJ2-7; V gene: TRBV18; clone size: many; CDR3 protein: CASSPQGLAGVVVEQYF; CDR3 DNA: TGTGCCAGCTCTCCTCAAGGACTAGCGGGAGTCGTTGTGGAGCAGTACTTC
D gene: -; J gene: TRBJ2-7; V gene: TRBV20-1; clone size: many; CDR3 protein: CSATRDPSSYEQYF; CDR3 DNA: TGCAGTGCTACCCGGGACCCGAGCTCCTACGAGCAGTACTTC
D gene: -; J gene: TRBJ2-1; V gene: TRBV4-2; clone size: many; CDR3 protein: CASSQEQTTYNEQFF; CDR3 DNA: TGTGCCAGCAGCCAAGAACAGACCACCTACAATGAGCAGTTCTTC
D gene: -; J gene: TRBJ2-7; V gene: TRBV6-2/TRBV6-3; clone size: many; CDR3 protein: CASSYSHWPYEQYF; CDR3 DNA: TGTGCCAGCAGTTATTCCCACTGGCCCTACGAGCAGTACTTC
D gene: TRBD2; J gene: TRBJ2-7; V gene: TRBV28; clone size: many; CDR3 protein: CASHRGFVGLAVMNEQYF; CDR3 DNA: TGTGCCAGCCACCGTGGTTTCGTGGGCCTAGCGGTGATGAACGAGCAGTACTTC
D gene: TRBD1; J gene: TRBJ1-2; V gene: TRBV9; clone size: few; CDR3 protein: CASSLRPGTGYGYTF; CDR3 DNA: TGTGCCAGCAGCCTCCGTCCCGGGACAGGGTATGGCTACACCTTC
D gene: TRBD2; J gene: TRBJ2-7; V gene: TRBV5-1; clone size: many; CDR3 protein: CASSLVSGTSEQYF; CDR3 DNA: TGCGCCAGCAGCTTGGTTTCAGGGACTAGCGAGCAGTACTTC
D gene: TRBD1; J gene: TRBJ1-4; V gene: TRBV10-3; clone size: many; CDR3 protein: CAISEIWTGSNEKLFF; CDR3 DNA: TGTGCCATCAGTGAGATATGGACAGGCAGTAACGAAAAACTGTTTTTT
D gene: TRBD2; J gene: TRBJ2-7; V gene: TRBV7-9; clone size: few; CDR3 protein: CASSWGLAGAYEQYF; CDR3 DNA: TGTGCCAGCAGCTGGGGACTAGCGGGAGCCTACGAGCAGTACTTC
D gene: TRBD2; J gene: TRBJ2-1; V gene: TRBV2; clone size: -; CDR3 protein: CASSVSGGRYNEQFF; CDR3 DNA: TGTGCCAGCAGTGTTTCTGGCGGGAGATACAATGAGCAGTTCTTC
D gene: TRBD1; J gene: TRBJ2-1; V gene: TRBV6-5; clone size: -; CDR3 protein: CASSYWTGSNEQFF; CDR3 DNA: TGTGCCAGCAGTTACTGGACAGGGTCCAATGAGCAGTTCTTC
D gene: TRBD1; J gene: TRBJ1-5; V gene: TRBV7-8; clone size: many; CDR3 protein: CASSGLGQGRGQPQHF; CDR3 DNA: TGTGCCAGCAGCGGGTTAGGACAGGGACGAGGACAGCCCCAGCATTTT
D gene: TRBD1; J gene: TRBJ1-6; V gene: TRBV7-2; clone size: many; CDR3 protein: CASSALDRRNSPLHF; CDR3 DNA: TGTGCCAGCAGCGCCCTGGACAGGCGGAATTCACCCCTCCACTTT
D gene: TRBD1; J gene: TRBJ2-6; V gene: TRBV12-3/TRBV12-4; clone size: many; CDR3 protein: CASSFGQVLSGANVLTF; CDR3 DNA: TGTGCCAGCAGTTTCGGACAGGTTCTCTCTGGGGCCAACGTCCTGACTTTC
D gene: TRBD1; J gene: TRBJ2-7; V gene: TRBV6-2/TRBV6-3; clone size: many; CDR3 protein: CASSFQSRDRGPYEQYF; CDR3 DNA: TGTGCCAGCAGTTTCCAAAGCCGGGACAGGGGGCCCTACGAGCAGTACTTC
D gene: -; J gene: TRBJ1-2; V gene: TRBV19; clone size: many; CDR3 protein: CASGYPGNGYTF; CDR3 DNA: TGTGCCAGCGGATACCCAGGGAATGGCTACACCTTC
D gene: TRBD1; J gene: TRBJ2-7; V gene: TRBV20-1; clone size: many; CDR3 protein: CSAADRAYEQYF; CDR3 DNA: TGCAGTGCCGCGGACAGGGCCTACGAGCAGTACTTC
D gene: -; J gene: TRBJ2-5; V gene: TRBV15; clone size: few; CDR3 protein: CATSRTNQETQYF; CDR3 DNA: TGTGCCACCAGCAGGACCAACCAAGAGACCCAGTACTTC
D gene: TRBD2; J gene: TRBJ2-3; V gene: TRBV7-2; clone size: many; CDR3 protein: CASSLFRTSPDTQYF; CDR3 DNA: TGTGCCAGCAGCTTATTTAGGACTAGCCCAGATACGCAGTATTTT
D gene: TRBD2; J gene: TRBJ2-1; V gene: TRBV20-1; clone size: -; CDR3 protein: CSAIPSGSSVYNEQFF; CDR3 DNA: TGCAGTGCTATCCCTAGCGGGAGCTCGGTCTACAATGAGCAGTTCTTC
D gene: TRBD2; J gene: TRBJ2-3; V gene: TRBV28; clone size: many; CDR3 protein: CASSVRLLAGASSQYF; CDR3 DNA: TGTGCCAGCAGCGTGCGGTTACTAGCGGGAGCTTCTTCGCAGTATTTT
D gene: -; J gene: TRBJ2-3; V gene: TRBV7-9; clone size: many; CDR3 protein: CASSPPVLRTHTDTQYF; CDR3 DNA: TGTGCCAGCAGCCCGCCGGTGCTGCGCACCCACACAGATACGCAGTATTTT
D gene: TRBD1; J gene: TRBJ2-2; V gene: TRBV4-3; clone size: many; CDR3 protein: CASSQKQGGIDTGELFF; CDR3 DNA: TGCGCCAGCAGCCAGAAACAGGGGGGTATCGACACCGGGGAGCTGTTTTTT
D gene: TRBD2; J gene: TRBJ2-7; V gene: TRBV30; clone size: many; CDR3 protein: CAWSPGLGREQYF; CDR3 DNA: TGTGCCTGGAGCCCGGGACTAGGGCGCGAGCAGTACTTC
D gene: TRBD2; J gene: TRBJ2-1; V gene: TRBV5-1; clone size: few; CDR3 protein: CASSPVAGGADEQFF; CDR3 DNA: TGCGCCAGCAGCCCGGTAGCGGGAGGGGCGGATGAGCAGTTCTTC
D gene: TRBD2; J gene: TRBJ2-1; V gene: TRBV27; clone size: many; CDR3 protein: CASSLLLAGNPQFF; CDR3 DNA: TGTGCCAGCAGTTTACTCCTAGCGGGAAACCCGCAGTTCTTC
D gene: TRBD1; J gene: TRBJ1-3; V gene: TRBV7-8; clone size: -; CDR3 protein: CASSLEYGQASGNTIYF; CDR3 DNA: TGTGCCAGCAGCTTAGAGTACGGACAGGCCTCTGGAAACACCATATATTTT
D gene: TRBD1; J gene: TRBJ2-7; V gene: TRBV30; clone size: few; CDR3 protein: CAWSLGQGIYEQYF; CDR3 DNA: TGTGCCTGGAGTTTAGGACAGGGTATCTACGAGCAGTACTTC
D gene: -; J gene: TRBJ2-3; V gene: TRBV20-1; clone size: -; CDR3 protein: CSARVGAQGTDTQYF; CDR3 DNA: TGCAGTGCTAGGGTTGGGGCTCAGGGCACAGATACGCAGTATTTT
D gene: -; J gene: TRBJ2-1; V gene: TRBV19; clone size: -; CDR3 protein: CASRTDNEQFF; CDR3 DNA: TGTGCCAGTCGGACAGACAATGAGCAGTTCTTC
D gene: -; J gene: TRBJ2-5; V gene: TRBV20-1; clone size: -; CDR3 protein: CSAPSETQYF; CDR3 DNA: TGCAGTGCCCCGTCCGAGACCCAGTACTTC
D gene: TRBD2; J gene: TRBJ2-7; V gene: TRBV4-3; clone size: many; CDR3 protein: CASSQAGLAGNEQYF; CDR3 DNA: TGCGCCAGCAGCCAGGCGGGACTAGCGGGAAACGAGCAGTACTTC
D gene: TRBD2; J gene: TRBJ2-5; V gene: TRBV6-2/TRBV6-3; clone size: -; CDR3 protein: CASRNLHPGTSGSETQYF; CDR3 DNA: TGTGCCAGCAGAAACTTGCACCCCGGGACTAGCGGGAGTGAGACCCAGTACTTC
D gene: -; J gene: TRBJ2-5; V gene: TRBV20-1; clone size: -; CDR3 protein: CSADAGRGETQYF; CDR3 DNA: TGCAGTGCTGATGCGGGGCGCGGAGAGACCCAGTACTTC
D gene: TRBD2; J gene: TRBJ2-7; V gene: TRBV7-2; clone size: many; CDR3 protein: CASSQLAGLSYEQYF; CDR3 DNA: TGTGCCAGCAGCCAGCTAGCGGGACTCTCCTACGAGCAGTACTTC